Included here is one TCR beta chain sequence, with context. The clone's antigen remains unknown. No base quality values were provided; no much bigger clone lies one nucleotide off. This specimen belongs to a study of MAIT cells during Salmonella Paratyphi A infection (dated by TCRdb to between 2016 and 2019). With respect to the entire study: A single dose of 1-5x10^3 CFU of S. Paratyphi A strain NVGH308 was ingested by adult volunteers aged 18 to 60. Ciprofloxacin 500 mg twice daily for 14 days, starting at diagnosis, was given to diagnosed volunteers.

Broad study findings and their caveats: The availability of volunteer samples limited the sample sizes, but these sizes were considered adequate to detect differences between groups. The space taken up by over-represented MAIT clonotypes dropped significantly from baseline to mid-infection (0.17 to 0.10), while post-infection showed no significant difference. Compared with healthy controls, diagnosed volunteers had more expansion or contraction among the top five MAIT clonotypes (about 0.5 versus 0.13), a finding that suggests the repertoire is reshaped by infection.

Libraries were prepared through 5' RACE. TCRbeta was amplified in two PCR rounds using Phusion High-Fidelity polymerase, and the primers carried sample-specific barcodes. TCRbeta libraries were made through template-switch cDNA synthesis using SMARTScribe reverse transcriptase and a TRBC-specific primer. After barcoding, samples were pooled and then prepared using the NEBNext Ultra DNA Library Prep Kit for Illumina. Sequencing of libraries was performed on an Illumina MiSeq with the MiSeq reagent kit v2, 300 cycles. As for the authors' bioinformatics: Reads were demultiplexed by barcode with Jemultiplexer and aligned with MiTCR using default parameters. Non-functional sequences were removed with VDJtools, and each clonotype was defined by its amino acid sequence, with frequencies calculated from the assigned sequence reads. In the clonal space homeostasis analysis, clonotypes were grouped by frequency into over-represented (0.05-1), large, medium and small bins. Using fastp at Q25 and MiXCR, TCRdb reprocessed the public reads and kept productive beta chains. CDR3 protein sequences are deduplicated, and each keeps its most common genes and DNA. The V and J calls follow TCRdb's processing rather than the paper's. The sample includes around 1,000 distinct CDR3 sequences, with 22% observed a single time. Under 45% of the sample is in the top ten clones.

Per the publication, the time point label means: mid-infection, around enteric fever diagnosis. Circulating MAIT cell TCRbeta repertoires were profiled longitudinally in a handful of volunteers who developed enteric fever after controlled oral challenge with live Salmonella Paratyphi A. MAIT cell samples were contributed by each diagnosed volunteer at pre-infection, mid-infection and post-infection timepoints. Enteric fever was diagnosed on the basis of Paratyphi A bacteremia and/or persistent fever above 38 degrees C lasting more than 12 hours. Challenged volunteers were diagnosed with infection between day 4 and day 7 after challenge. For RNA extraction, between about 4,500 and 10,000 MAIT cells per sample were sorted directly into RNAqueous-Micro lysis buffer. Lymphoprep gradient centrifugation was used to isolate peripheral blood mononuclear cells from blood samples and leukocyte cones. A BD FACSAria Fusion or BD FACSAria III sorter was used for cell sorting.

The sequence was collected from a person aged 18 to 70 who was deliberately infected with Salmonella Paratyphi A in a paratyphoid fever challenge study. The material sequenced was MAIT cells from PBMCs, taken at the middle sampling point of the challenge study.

The DNA sequence is TGTGCCAGCAGCCAGGAATCCGGGACAGGGAGTAACACCATATATTTT. Its translation is CASSQESGTGSNTIYF. The chain couples TRBV4-2 to TRBJ1-3; the central 9 bases match TRBD1. Taken from cysteine to phenylalanine, the CDR3 has 16 residues. Kept here is only the CDR3 DNA, which spans 48 bases and is read in frame from base 1. Trimmed from V: 3 bases; trimmed from J: 7 bases; junction bases lacking a gene match: 10. According to the germline V gene, CDR1 reads LGHNA and CDR2 reads YNFKEQ.